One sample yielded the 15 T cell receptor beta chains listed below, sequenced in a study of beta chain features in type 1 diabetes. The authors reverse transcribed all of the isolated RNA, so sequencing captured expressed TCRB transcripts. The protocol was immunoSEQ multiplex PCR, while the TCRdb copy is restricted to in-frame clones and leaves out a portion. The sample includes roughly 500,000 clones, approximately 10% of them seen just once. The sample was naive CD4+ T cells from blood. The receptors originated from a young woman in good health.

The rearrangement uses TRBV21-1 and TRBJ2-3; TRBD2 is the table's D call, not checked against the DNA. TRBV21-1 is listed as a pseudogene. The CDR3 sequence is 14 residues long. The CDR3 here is CASRGLAGTDTQYF. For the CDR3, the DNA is TGTGCCAGCAGGGGGCTAGCGGGAACAGATACGCAGTATTTT.

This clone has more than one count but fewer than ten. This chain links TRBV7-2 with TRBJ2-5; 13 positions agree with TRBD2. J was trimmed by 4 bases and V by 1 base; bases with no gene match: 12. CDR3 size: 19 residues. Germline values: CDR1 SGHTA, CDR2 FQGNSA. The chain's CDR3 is CASSLVRPTSGRAGETQYF. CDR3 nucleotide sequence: TGTGCCAGCAGCTTAGTCCGTCCAACTAGCGGGAGGGCCGGAGAGACCCAGTACTTC.

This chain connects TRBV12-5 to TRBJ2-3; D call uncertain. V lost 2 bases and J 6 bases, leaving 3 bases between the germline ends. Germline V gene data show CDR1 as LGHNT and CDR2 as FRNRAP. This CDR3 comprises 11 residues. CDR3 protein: CASGLIDTQYF. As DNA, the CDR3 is TGTGCTAGTGGTTTGATTGATACGCAGTATTTT.

The CDR3 bases are TGCGCCAGCAGCCTGACCGGGACGGTATACAATGAGCAGTTCTTC. Residues: CASSLTGTVYNEQFF. V and J are TRBV5-1 and TRBJ2-1; either TRBD1 or TRBD2 may supply D (5 bases each). The CDR3 spans 15 residues. The V gene's germline CDR1 is SGHRS and CDR2 YFSETQ. The germline V and J ends were trimmed by 4 bases and 4 bases, with 15 bases remaining between them.

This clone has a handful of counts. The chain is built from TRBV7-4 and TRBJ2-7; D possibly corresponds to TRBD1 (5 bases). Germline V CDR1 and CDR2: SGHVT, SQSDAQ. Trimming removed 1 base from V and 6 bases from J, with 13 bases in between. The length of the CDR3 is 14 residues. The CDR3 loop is CASSLVPGRGEQYF. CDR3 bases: TGTGCCAGCAGCTTAGTACCTGGAAGGGGCGAGCAGTACTTC.

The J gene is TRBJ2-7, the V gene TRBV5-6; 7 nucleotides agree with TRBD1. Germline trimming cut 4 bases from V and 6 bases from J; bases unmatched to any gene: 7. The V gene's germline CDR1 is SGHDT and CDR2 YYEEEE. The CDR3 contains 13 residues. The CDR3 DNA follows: TGTGCCAGCAGCCTTAACAGGGGAAGCGAGCAGTACGTC. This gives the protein CASSLNRGSEQYV.

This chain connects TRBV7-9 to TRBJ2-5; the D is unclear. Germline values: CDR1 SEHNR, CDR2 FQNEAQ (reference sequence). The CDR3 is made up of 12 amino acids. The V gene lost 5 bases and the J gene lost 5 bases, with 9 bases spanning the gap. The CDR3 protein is CASSPMGETQYF. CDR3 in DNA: TGTGCCAGCAGCCCGATGGGGGAGACCCAGTACTTC.

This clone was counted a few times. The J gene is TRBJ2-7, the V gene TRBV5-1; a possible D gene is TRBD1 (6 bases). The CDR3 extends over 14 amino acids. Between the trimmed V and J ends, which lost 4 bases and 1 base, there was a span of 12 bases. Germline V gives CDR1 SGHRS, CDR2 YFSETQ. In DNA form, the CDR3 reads TGCGCCAGCAGCCAAACCACAGGGTCCTACGAGCAGTACGTC. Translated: CASSQTTGSYEQYV.

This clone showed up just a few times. CDR3 region: CASSLEGVGYGYTF. The CDR3 DNA reads as TGTGCCAGCAGCTTAGAAGGGGTAGGCTATGGCTACACCTTC. This chain joins TRBV7-2 and TRBJ1-2; D possibly corresponds to TRBD1 (5 bases). Trimming took off 1 base at V and 4 bases at J, with 10 bases between the two ends. The CDR3 length is 14 residues. Germline CDR1 and CDR2: SGHTA and FQGNSA.

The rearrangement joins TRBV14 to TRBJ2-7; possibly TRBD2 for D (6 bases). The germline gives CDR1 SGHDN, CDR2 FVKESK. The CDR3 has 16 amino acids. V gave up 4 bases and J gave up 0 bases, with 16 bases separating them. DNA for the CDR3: TGTGCCAGCAGCCCCACCGCAGGGACTGACTCCTACGAGCAGTACTTC. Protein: CASSPTAGTDSYEQYF.

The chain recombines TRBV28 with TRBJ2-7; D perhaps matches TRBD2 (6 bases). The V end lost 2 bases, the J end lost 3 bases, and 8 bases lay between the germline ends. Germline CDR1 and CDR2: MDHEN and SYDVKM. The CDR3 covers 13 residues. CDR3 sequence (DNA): TGTGCCAGCAGTTTACGGCGGGGCTACGAGCAGTACGTC. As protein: CASSLRRGYEQYV.

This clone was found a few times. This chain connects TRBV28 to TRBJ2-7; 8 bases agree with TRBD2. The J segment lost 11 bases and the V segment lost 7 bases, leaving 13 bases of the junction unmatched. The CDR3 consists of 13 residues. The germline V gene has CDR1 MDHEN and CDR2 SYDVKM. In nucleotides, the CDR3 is TGTGCCAGCATGGAGCCAGCGGGGGTGTTGAAGTACGTC. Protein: CASMEPAGVLKYV.

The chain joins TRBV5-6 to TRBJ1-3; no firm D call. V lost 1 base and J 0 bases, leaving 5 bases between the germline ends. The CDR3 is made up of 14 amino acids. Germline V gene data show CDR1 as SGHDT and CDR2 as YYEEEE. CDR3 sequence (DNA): TGTGCCAGCAGCTTGTACTCCTCTGGAAACACCATATATTTT. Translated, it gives CASSLYSSGNTIYF.

The CDR3 region is CASSEAPGGGGSYNEQFF. CDR3 coding DNA: TGTGCCAGCAGCGAGGCCCCTGGAGGCGGGGGCTCCTACAATGAGCAGTTCTTC. The chain combines TRBV9 with TRBJ2-1, with 7 nucleotides matching TRBD2. Germline-derived CDR1 and CDR2 are SGDLS and YYNGEE. The CDR3 has 18 residues. The V and J ends lost 3 bases and 0 bases, in that order; junction bases with no gene match: 12.

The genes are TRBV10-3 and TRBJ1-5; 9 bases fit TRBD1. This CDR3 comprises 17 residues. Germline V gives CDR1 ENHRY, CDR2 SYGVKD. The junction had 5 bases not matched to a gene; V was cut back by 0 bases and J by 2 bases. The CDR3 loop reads CAISESGGQGGNQPQHF. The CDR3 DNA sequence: TGTGCCATCAGTGAGTCGGGGGGACAGGGAGGCAATCAGCCCCAGCATTTT.